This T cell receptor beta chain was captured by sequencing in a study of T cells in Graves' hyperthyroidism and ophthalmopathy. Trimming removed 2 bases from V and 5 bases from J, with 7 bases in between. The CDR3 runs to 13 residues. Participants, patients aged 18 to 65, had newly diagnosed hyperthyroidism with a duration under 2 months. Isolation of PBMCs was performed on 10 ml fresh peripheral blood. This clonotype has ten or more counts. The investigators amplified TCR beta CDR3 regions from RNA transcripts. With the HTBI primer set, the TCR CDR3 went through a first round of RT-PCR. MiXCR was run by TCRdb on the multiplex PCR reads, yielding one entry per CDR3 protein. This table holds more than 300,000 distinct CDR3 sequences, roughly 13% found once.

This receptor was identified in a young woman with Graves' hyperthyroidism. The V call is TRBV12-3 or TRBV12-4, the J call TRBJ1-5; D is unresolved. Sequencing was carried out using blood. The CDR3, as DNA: TGTGCCAGCAGTTTATTCTCCGATCAGCCCCAGCATTTT. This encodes CASSLFSDQPQHF.